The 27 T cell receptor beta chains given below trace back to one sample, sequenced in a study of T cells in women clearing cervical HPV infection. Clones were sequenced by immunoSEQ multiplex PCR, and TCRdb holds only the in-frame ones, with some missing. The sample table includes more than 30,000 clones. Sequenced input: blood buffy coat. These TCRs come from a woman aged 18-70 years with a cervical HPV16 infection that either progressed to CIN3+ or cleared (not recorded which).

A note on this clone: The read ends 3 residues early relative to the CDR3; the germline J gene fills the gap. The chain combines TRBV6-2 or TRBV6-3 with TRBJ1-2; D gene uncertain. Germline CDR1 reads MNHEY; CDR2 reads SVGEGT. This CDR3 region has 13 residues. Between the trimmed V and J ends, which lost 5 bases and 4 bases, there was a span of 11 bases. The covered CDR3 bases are TGTGCCAGCAGTGCCTCTACTACCTATGGC. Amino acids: CASSASTTYG. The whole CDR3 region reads CASSASTTYGYTF.

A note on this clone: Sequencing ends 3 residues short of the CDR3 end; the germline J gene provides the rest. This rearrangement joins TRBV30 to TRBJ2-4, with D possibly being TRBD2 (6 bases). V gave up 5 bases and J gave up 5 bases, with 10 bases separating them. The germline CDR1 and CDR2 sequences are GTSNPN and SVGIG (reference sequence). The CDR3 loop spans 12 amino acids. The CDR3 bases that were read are TGTGCCTGGTCGGGGGACCAAAACATT. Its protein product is CAWSGDQNI. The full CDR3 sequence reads CAWSGDQNIQYF.

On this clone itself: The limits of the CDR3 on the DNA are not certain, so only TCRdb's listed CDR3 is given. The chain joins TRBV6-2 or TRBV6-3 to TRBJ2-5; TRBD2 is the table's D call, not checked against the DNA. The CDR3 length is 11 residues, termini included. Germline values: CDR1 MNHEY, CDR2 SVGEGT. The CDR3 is CASSSSETQYF.

The CDR3 here is CASRGDRVGSYDYTF. The CDR3 DNA, read in part, is TGTGCCAGCAGAGGAGACAGGGTAGGGTCCTACGAC. The V and J genes are TRBV7-9 and TRBJ1-2, with 7 bases fitting TRBD1. Sequencing ends 3 residues short of the CDR3 end; the germline J gene provides the rest. Germline V gene sequence: CDR1 SEHNR, CDR2 FQNEAQ (reference sequence). The CDR3 is made up of 15 amino acids.

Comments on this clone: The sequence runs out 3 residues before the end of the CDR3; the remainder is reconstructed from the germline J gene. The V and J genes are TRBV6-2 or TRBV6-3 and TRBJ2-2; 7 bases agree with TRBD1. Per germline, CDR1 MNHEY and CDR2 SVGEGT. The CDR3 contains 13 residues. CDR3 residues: CASKDRDNEKLFF. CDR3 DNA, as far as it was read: TGTGCCAGCAAAGACAGGGACAATGAAAAG.

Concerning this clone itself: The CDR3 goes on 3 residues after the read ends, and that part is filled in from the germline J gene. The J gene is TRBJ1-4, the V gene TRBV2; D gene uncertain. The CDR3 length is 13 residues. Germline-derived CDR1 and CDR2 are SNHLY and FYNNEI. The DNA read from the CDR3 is TGTGCCAGCATCCCAGAGGGCAATTCACCA. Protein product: CASIPEGNSP. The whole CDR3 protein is CASIPEGNSPLFF.

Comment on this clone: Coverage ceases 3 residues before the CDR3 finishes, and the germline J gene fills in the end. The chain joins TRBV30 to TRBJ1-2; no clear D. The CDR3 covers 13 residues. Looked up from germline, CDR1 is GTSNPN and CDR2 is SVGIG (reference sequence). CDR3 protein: CAYLTSGIDDYTF. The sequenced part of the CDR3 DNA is TGTGCCTACCTAACTAGCGGGATTGACGAC.

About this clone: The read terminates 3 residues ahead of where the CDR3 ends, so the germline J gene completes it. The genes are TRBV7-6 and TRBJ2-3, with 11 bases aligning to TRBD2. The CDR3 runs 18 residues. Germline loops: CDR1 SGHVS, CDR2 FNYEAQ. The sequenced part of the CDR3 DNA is TGTGCCAGCAGCTTAAAAGTCGTAGGTAGCGGGGGGGCGGAGACG. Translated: CASSLKVVGSGGAET. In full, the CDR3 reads CASSLKVVGSGGAETQYF.

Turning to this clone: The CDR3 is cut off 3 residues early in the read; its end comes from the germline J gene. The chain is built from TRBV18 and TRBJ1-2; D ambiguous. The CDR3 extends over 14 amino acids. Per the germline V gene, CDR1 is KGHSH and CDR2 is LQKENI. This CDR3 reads CASSPRQGSEGYTF. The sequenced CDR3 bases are TGTGCCAGCTCACCCCGACAAGGGTCGGAGGGC. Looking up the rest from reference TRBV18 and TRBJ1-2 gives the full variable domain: NAGVMQNPRHLVRRRGQEARLRCSPMKGHSHVYWYRQLPEEGLKFMVYLQKENIIDESGMPKERFSAEFPKEGPSILRIQQVVRGDSAAYFCASSPRQGSEGYTFGSGTRLTVV.

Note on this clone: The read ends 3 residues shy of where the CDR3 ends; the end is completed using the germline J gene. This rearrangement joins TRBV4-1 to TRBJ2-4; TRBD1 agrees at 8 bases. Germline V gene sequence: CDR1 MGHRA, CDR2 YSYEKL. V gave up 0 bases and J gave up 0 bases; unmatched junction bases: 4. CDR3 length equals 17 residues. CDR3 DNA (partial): TGCGCCAGCAGCCAAGATTGGACAGGGCTAGCCAAAAACATT. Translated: CASSQDWTGLAKNI. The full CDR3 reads CASSQDWTGLAKNIQYF.

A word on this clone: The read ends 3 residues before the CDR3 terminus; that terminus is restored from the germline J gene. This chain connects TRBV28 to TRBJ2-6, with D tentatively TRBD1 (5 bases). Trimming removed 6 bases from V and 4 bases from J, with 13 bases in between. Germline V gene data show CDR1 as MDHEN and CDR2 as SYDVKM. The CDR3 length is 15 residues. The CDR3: CASRSTATGANVLTF. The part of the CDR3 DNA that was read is TGTGCCAGCAGATCGACAGCGACCGGGGCCAACGTC.

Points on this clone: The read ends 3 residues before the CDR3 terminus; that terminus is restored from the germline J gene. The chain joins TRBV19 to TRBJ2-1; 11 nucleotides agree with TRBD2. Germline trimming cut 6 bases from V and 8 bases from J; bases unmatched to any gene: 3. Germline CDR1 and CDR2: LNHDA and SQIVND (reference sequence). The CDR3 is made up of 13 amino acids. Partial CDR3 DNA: TGTGCCAGTAGGGGACTAGCGGTCGATGAG. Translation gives CASRGLAVDE. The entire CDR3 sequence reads CASRGLAVDEQFF. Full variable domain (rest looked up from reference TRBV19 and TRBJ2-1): DGGITQSPKYLFRKEGQNVTLSCEQNLNHDAMYWYRQDPGQGLRLIYYSQIVNDFQKGDIAEGYSVSREKKESFPLTVTSAQKNPTAFYLCASRGLAVDEQFFGPGTRLTVL.

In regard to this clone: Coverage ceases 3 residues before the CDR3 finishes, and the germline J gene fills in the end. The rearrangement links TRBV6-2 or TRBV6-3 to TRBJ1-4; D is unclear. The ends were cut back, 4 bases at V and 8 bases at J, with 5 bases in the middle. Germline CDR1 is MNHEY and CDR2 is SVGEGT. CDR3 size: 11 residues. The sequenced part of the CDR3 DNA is TGTGCCAGCAGTTTAGCGGAAAAA. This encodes CASSLAEK. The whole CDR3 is CASSLAEKLFF.

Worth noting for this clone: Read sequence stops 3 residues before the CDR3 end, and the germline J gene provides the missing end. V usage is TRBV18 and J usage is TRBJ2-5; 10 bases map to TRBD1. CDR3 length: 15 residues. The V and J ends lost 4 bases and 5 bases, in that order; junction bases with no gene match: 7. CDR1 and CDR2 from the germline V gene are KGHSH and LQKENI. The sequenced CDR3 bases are TGTGCCAGCTCACGCTCGACAGGGGGCCGGGAGACC. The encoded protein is CASSRSTGGRET. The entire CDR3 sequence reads CASSRSTGGRETQYF.

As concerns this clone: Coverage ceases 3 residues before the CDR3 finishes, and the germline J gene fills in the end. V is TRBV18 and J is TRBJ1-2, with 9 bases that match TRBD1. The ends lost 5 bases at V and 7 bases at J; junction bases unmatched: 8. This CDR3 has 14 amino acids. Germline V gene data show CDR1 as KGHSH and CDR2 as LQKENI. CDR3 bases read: TGTGCCAGCTCAGCCCTACAGGGGGCCGGTGGC. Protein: CASSALQGAGG. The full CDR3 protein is CASSALQGAGGYTF.

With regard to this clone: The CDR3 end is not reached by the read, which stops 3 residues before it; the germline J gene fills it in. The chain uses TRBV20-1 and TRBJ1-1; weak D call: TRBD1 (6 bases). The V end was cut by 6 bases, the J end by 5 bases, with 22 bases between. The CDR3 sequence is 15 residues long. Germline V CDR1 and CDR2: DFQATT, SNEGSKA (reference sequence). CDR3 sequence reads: CSARDNRNPFTEAFF. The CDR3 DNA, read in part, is TGCAGTGCCCGGGACAACCGGAACCCATTTACTGAA.

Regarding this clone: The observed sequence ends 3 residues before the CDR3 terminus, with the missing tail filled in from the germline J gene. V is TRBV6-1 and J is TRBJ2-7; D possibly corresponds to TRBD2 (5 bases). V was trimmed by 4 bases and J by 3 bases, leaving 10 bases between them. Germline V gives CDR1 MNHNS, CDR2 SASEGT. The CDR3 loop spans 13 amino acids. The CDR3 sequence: CASSGGLYYEQYF. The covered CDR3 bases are TGTGCCAGCAGTGGTGGACTGTACTACGAG.

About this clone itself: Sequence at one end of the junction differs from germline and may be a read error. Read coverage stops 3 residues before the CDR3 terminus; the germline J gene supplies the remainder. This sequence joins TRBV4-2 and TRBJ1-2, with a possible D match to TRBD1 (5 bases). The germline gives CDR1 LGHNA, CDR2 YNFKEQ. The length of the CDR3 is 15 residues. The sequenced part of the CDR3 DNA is TGCGCCAGCAGCCAAGATCTGACAGCCATCTATGGC. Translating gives CASSQDLTAIYG. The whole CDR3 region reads CASSQDLTAIYGYTF.

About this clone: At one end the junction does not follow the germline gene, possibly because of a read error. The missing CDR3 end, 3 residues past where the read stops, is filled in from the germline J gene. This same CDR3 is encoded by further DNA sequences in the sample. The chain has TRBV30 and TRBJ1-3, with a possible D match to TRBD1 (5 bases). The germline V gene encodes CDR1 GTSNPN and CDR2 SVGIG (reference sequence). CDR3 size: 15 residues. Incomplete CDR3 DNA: TGTGCCTGGAGTGATTCAGGACAAGGAGGAAACACT. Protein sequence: CAWSDSGQGGNT. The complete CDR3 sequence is CAWSDSGQGGNTIYF. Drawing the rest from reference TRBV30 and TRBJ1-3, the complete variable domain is SQTIHQWPATLVQPVGSPLSLECTVEGTSNPNLYWYRQAAGRGLQLLFYSVGIGQISSEVPQNLSASRPQDRQFILSSKKLLLSDSGFYLCAWSDSGQGGNTIYFGEGSWLTVV.

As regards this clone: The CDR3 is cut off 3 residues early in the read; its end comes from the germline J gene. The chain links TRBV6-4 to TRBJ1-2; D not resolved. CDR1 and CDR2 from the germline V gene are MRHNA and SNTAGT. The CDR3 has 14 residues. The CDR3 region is CASSEASNTNDYTF. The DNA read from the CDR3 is TGTGCCAGCAGTGAGGCTAGCAACACCAATGAC.

The sequenced part of the CDR3 DNA is TGCAGTGCTGTCCTAGCGGGGGGGTCTGGGATGTCTGCGACG. This encodes CSAVLAGGSGMSAT. The full CDR3 reads CSAVLAGGSGMSATQYF. This rearrangement joins TRBV20-1 to TRBJ2-3; 12 positions match TRBD2. The read halts 3 residues ahead of the CDR3 end, with the missing end drawn from the germline J gene. Germline loops: CDR1 DFQATT, CDR2 SNEGSKA (reference sequence). The CDR3 length is 17 residues.

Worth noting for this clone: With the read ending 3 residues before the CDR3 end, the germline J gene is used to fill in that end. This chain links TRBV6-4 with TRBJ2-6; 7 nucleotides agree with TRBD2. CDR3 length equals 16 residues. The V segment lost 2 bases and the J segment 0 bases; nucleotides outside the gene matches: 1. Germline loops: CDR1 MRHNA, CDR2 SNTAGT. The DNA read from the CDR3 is TGTGCCAGCAGTGACAGCGGGAACTCTGGGGCCAACGTC. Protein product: CASSDSGNSGANV. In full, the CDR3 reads CASSDSGNSGANVLTF.

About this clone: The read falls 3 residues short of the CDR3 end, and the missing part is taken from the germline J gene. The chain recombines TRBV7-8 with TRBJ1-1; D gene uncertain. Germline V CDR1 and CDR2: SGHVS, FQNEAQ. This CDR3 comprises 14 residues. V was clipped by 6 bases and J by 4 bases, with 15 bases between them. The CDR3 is CASRALGRGTEAFF. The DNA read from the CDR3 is TGTGCCAGCAGGGCCTTGGGCCGGGGCACTGAA.

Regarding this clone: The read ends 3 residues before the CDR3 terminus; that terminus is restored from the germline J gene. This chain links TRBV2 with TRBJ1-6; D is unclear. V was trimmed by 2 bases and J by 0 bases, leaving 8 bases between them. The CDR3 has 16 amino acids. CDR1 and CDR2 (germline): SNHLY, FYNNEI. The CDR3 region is CASSELSGSYNSPLHF. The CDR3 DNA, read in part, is TGTGCCAGCAGTGAATTATCCGGCTCCTATAATTCACCC.

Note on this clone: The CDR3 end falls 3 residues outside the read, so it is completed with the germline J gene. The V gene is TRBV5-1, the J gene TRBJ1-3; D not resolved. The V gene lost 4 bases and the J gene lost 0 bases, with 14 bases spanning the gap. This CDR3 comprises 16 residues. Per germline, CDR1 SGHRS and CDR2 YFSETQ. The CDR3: CASSQELSSSGNTIYF. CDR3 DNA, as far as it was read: TGCGCCAGCAGCCAGGAGCTTTCTTCCTCTGGAAACACC.

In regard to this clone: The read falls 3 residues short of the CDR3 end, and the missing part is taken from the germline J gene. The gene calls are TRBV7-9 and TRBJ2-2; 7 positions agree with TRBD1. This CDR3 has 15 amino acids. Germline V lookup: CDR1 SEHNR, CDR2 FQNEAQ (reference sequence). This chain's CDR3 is CASSPTGATSEKLFF. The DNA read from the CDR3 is TGTGCCAGCAGCCCCACAGGGGCAACTTCGGAAAAG.

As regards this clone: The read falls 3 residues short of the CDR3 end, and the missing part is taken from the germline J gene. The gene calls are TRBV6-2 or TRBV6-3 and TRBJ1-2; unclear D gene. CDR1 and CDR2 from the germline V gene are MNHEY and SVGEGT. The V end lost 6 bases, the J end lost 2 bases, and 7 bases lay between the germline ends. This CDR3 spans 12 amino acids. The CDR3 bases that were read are TGTGCCAGCAGGGCGGCAAACTATGGC. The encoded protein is CASRAANYG. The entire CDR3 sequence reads CASRAANYGYTF.